These 24 T cell receptor beta chains were sequenced from one sample in a study of blood T cell repertoires in COVID-19. Using immunoSEQ multiplex PCR, the repertoire was profiled, and TCRdb retains in-frame clones only, with some absent. The sample carries a few hundred thousand clones, about 87% recorded once. Sequenced sample: peripheral blood. These receptors were obtained from a human donor in a cohort sampled during active COVID-19.

V usage is TRBV5-6 and J usage is TRBJ1-5; 11 bases map to TRBD1. The CDR3 runs 16 residues. Germline CDR1 reads SGHDT; CDR2 reads YYEEEE. V lost 0 bases and J lost 6; bases outside the gene matches: 5. The CDR3 DNA follows: TGTGCCAGCAGCTTGGGAGGACAGGGGGCGTTTCAGCCCCAGCATTTT. Translation: CASSLGGQGAFQPQHF.

This chain connects TRBV7-8 to TRBJ1-2, with D possibly TRBD1 on 6 matching bases. Germline V gene data show CDR1 as SGHVS and CDR2 as FQNEAQ. This CDR3 comprises 13 residues. V was pared by 5 bases and J by 1 base, with 8 bases between. The CDR3 nucleotides are TGTGCCAGCAGCCGGGACATTAACTATGGCTACACCTTC. As protein: CASSRDINYGYTF.

The chain uses TRBV14 and TRBJ2-3; D perhaps matches TRBD2 (5 bases). V gave up 4 bases and J gave up 3 bases, with 8 bases separating them. This CDR3 contains 13 residues. Germline V gene sequence: CDR1 SGHDN, CDR2 FVKESK. The CDR3 is CASSPRGTDTQYF. CDR3 bases: TGTGCCAGCAGCCCTCGAGGGACAGATACGCAGTATTTT.

J is TRBJ2-7 and V is TRBV5-1, with 10 bases fitting TRBD1. Per the germline V gene, CDR1 is SGHRS and CDR2 is YFSETQ. Trimming took 4 bases from V and 3 from J; bases not matched to a gene: 7. The CDR3 has 15 residues. The CDR3 DNA is TGCGCCAGCAGCGACCGGGACAGGGGAGTCTACGAGCAGTACTTC. Amino acids: CASSDRDRGVYEQYF.

This chain links TRBV6-5 with TRBJ2-7; the D gene is possibly TRBD1 (6 bases). The ends were cut back, 6 bases at V and 1 base at J, with 13 bases in the middle. The CDR3 is 14 residues long. CDR1 MNHEY and CDR2 SVGAGI come from the germline V gene. CDR3 coding DNA: TGTGCCAGCAGCCTTTTTACAGGGTCCTACGAGCAGTACTTC. This gives the protein CASSLFTGSYEQYF.

The chain couples TRBV6-2 or TRBV6-3 to TRBJ2-2; no clear D gene. The CDR3 is 13 residues long. Deletions cut 5 bases from V and 2 bases from J, with 6 bases between. CDR1 MNHEY and CDR2 SVGEGT come from the germline V gene. CDR3 residues: CASSQANTGELFF. The CDR3 DNA reads as TGTGCCAGCAGTCAGGCAAACACCGGGGAGCTGTTTTTT.

The V call is TRBV6-1, the J call TRBJ1-5; perhaps TRBD1 as D (5 bases). Trimming took off 1 base at V and 4 bases at J, with 11 bases between the two ends. Per germline, CDR1 MNHNS and CDR2 SASEGT. CDR3 length: 15 amino acids. CDR3 region: CASSEGSGGNQPQHF. The DNA for the CDR3 is TGTGCCAGCAGTGAAGGAAGCGGGGGAAATCAGCCCCAGCATTTT.

This chain joins TRBV7-3 and TRBJ1-1; D remains unclear. Germline CDR1 SGHTA, CDR2 FQGTGA. The CDR3 runs 16 residues. The germline V and J ends were trimmed by 2 bases and 0 bases, with 13 bases remaining between them. The CDR3 region has the DNA TGTGCCAGCAGCTTAGGGTCTAGGCTCATGAACACTGAAGCTTTCTTT. Translating gives CASSLGSRLMNTEAFF.

CDR3 sequence reads: CASQGRVNEQFF. In nucleotides, the CDR3 is TGCGCCAGCCAGGGCAGGGTCAATGAGCAGTTCTTC. V is TRBV10-2 and J is TRBJ2-1; D is perhaps TRBD1 (5 bases). Germline CDR1 is WSHSY and CDR2 is SAAADI. This CDR3 has 12 residues. V lost 8 bases and J 6 bases, leaving 11 bases between the germline ends.

The V call is TRBV6-5, the J call TRBJ2-5; TRBD2 aligns across 9 bases. The germline CDR1 and CDR2 sequences are MNHEY and SVGAGI. The ends lost 7 bases at V and 2 bases at J; junction bases unmatched: 5. The CDR3 has 14 amino acids. In DNA form, the CDR3 reads TGTGCCAGCAAGGCGGGGGGGCCGCAAGAGACCCAGTACTTC. Protein: CASKAGGPQETQYF.

The gene calls are TRBV7-9 and TRBJ2-2, with 8 bases lining up with TRBD2. The CDR3 has 16 residues. J was trimmed by 1 base and V by 2 bases; bases with no gene match: 3. Germline V gene data show CDR1 as SEHNR and CDR2 as FQNEAQ (reference sequence). CDR3 DNA: TGTGCCAGCAGCTTACTAGGGACTAGGAACACCGGGGAGCTGTTTTTT. This translates into CASSLLGTRNTGELFF.

CDR3 sequence (DNA): TGTGCCAGCAGACCCAGAACAGATACGCAGTATTTT. This gives the protein CASRPRTDTQYF. The chain is built from TRBV12-3 or TRBV12-4 and TRBJ2-3; D unclear. The CDR3 spans 12 residues. Trimming took off 6 bases at V and 3 bases at J, with 7 bases between the two ends.

V is TRBV11-2 and J is TRBJ1-6; TRBD1 matches at 9 bases. This CDR3 region has 15 residues. V lost 6 bases to trimming and J lost 5 bases; unmatched junction nucleotides: 5. The germline V gene has CDR1 SGHAT and CDR2 FQNNGV. The CDR3 coding sequence is TGTGCCAGCAGGAAAGGGACAGGGAATAATTCACCCCTCCACTTT. This translates into CASRKGTGNNSPLHF.

On this clone itself: One junction end does not reproduce the germline sequence, and a read error may be involved. The CDR3 here is CASSLEQGAAYNEQFF. The CDR3 region has the DNA TGTGCCAGCAGCCTAGAACAGGGGGCCGCCTACAATGAGCAGTTCTTC. The chain combines TRBV11-2 with TRBJ2-1, with TRBD1 identical over 9 bases. Germline assignment: CDR1 SGHAT and CDR2 FQNNGV. The CDR3 is 16 amino acids. Based on the CDR3 plus reference TRBV11-2 and TRBJ2-1, the full variable domain is EAGVAQSPRYKIIEKRQSVAFWCNPISGHATLYWYQQILGQGPKLLIQFQNNGVVDDSQLPKDRFSAERLKGVDSTLKIQPAKLEDSAVYLCASSLEQGAAYNEQFFGPGTRLTVL.

The CDR3 coding sequence is TGTGCCAGCACCGGGACATCAGGCTACACCTTC. It encodes CASTGTSGYTF. The chain carries TRBV25-1 and TRBJ1-2; TRBD1 is a possible D gene (6 bases). Trimming left V 7 bases short and J 8 bases short, with 11 bases between. Looked up from germline, CDR1 is MGHDK and CDR2 is SYGVNS. The CDR3 is made up of 11 amino acids.

The chain has TRBV2 and TRBJ2-7, with 9 bases matching TRBD2. The CDR3 runs 15 residues. The germline CDR1 and CDR2 sequences are SNHLY and FYNNEI. V gave up 6 bases and J gave up 1 base; unmatched junction bases: 7. CDR3 protein: CASSGTSLYSYEQYF. The DNA of the CDR3 is TGTGCCAGCAGCGGGACTAGCCTATATTCCTACGAGCAGTACTTC.

This clone was observed once. The rearrangement joins TRBV6-2 or TRBV6-3 to TRBJ2-2, with 8 positions matching TRBD2. CDR1 MNHEY and CDR2 SVGEGT come from the germline V gene. The CDR3 is made up of 20 amino acids. The V segment lost 2 bases and the J segment 4 bases; nucleotides outside the gene matches: 18. The DNA of the CDR3 is TGTGCCAGCAGTTACGAGGGGACTAGATCTTTACTACCACTCACCGGGGAGCTGTTTTTT. Its translation is CASSYEGTRSLLPLTGELFF.

The J gene is TRBJ2-5, the V gene TRBV7-2; 8 nucleotides line up with TRBD1. Germline CDR1 SGHTA, CDR2 FQGNSA. The CDR3 loop spans 14 amino acids. J gave up 5 bases and V 4 bases, and 6 bases lay outside the gene matches. CDR3 in amino acids: CASSSIRGPETQYF. DNA of the CDR3: TGTGCCAGCAGCTCCATCAGGGGGCCTGAGACCCAGTACTTC.

This clone occurred many times. The chain links TRBV5-4 to TRBJ1-1; TRBD1 is a possible D gene (6 bases). The germline CDR1 and CDR2 sequences are SGHNT and YYREEE (reference sequence). This CDR3 has 15 amino acids. V lost 4 bases and J 1 base, leaving 14 bases between the germline ends. Here the CDR3 reads CASSMGGHSNTEAFF. CDR3 in DNA: TGTGCCAGCAGCATGGGGGGACACTCGAACACTGAAGCTTTCTTT.

V and J are TRBV18 and TRBJ2-3; TRBD2 matches 7 bases. J gave up 0 bases and V 0 bases, and 9 bases lay outside the gene matches. The CDR3 loop spans 18 amino acids. Germline lookup yields CDR1 KGHSH and CDR2 LQKENI. The CDR3 spells CASSPPQRGRSSTDTQYF. The CDR3 region has the DNA TGTGCCAGCTCACCACCCCAGCGGGGCCGGTCTAGCACAGATACGCAGTATTTT.

The chain carries TRBV5-4 and TRBJ2-3; 11 bases line up with TRBD2. The CDR3 contains 14 residues. Unmatched junction bases numbered 3, after V lost 4 bases and J lost 5 bases. Germline CDR1 SGHNT, CDR2 YYREEE (reference sequence). CDR3 protein: CASSLTSGRDTQYF. The CDR3 bases are TGTGCCAGCAGCCTCACTAGCGGGAGAGATACGCAGTATTTT.

The chain links TRBV5-1 to TRBJ2-7, with 9 nucleotides matching TRBD2. V shed 4 bases and J 0 bases; nucleotides not matched to a gene: 11. Germline CDR1 reads SGHRS; CDR2 reads YFSETQ. The CDR3 has 17 amino acids. CDR3 in amino acids: CASSPPSVSGSSYEQYF. The CDR3 DNA reads as TGCGCCAGCAGCCCCCCCTCCGTTAGCGGGAGCTCCTACGAGCAGTACTTC.

The V call is TRBV7-2, the J call TRBJ2-5; perhaps TRBD2 as D (6 bases). There are 14 residues in the CDR3. Trimming removed 5 bases from V and 5 bases from J, with 15 bases in between. Germline V gives CDR1 SGHTA, CDR2 FQGNSA. The CDR3 is CASSGGALRETQYF. CDR3 sequence (DNA): TGTGCCAGCAGCGGCGGGGCCCTCCGTGAGACCCAGTACTTC.

The V and J genes are TRBV5-1 and TRBJ1-2, with D possibly TRBD1 on 6 matching bases. Germline V gene sequence: CDR1 SGHRS, CDR2 YFSETQ. Trimming cost V 4 bases and J 8 bases, with 21 bases left between them. The CDR3 contains 15 residues. DNA for the CDR3: TGCGCCAGCAGCCCTGACAGGTTGCCCCCCAACGGCTACACCTTC. Translating it yields CASSPDRLPPNGYTF.